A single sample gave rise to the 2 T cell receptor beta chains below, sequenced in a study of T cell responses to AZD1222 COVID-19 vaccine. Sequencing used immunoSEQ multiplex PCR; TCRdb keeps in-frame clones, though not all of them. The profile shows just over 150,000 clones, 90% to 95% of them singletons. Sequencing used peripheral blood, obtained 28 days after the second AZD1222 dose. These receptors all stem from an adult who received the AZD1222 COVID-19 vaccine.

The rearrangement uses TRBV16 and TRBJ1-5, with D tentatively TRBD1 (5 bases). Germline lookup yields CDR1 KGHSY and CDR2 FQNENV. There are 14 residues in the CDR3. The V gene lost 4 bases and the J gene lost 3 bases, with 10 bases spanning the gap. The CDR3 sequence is CASSLTEFNQPQHF. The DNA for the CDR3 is TGTGCCAGCAGCCTGACAGAATTCAATCAGCCCCAGCATTTT.

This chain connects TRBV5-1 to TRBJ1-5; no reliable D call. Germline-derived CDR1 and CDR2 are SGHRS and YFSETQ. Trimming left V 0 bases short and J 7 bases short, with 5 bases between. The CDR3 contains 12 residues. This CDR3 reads CASSLAGQPQHF. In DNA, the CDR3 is TGCGCCAGCAGCTTGGCGGGGCAGCCCCAGCATTTT.